This TCR beta chain is drawn from a study of blood T cell repertoires in COVID-19. This clone was found once. The J segment lost 7 bases and the V segment lost 6 bases, leaving 6 bases of the junction unmatched. The CDR3 spans 13 residues. From germline, CDR1 is SNHLY and CDR2 FYNNEI. How the authors handled the data: Reference gene primer amplification in the assay estimated nucleated cell counts. Sequencing used immunoSEQ multiplex PCR; TCRdb keeps in-frame clones, though not all of them. V, J and clone size reflect that table, while D and trimming were determined from the DNA. The repertoire consists of more than 100,000 clones, with 84% occurring once and the leading ten covering roughly 13%.

The rearrangement uses TRBV2 and TRBJ1-1; 9 nucleotides agree with TRBD1. Sequencing was performed on peripheral blood. The TCR originated in a human donor in a cohort sampled during active or convalescent COVID-19. CDR3 region: CASRRDREREAFF. As DNA, the CDR3 is TGTGCCAGCAGGAGGGACAGGGAACGTGAAGCTTTCTTT.